This T cell receptor beta chain was sequenced during a study of cytomegalovirus exposure and HLA in healthy donors. Study-wide results and limits: Using the classifier, cytomegalovirus status was reportedly diagnosed with high specificity and sensitivity.

Points on this clone: Its antigen is still unknown.

Produced via immunoSEQ multiplex PCR; TCRdb's table is partial and in-frame only. This table has around 150,000 clones, around nine tenths appearing once. Per germline, CDR1 GTSNPN and CDR2 SVGIG (reference sequence). The CDR3 extends over 18 amino acids. J gave up 4 bases and V 7 bases, and 20 bases lay outside the gene matches. The specimen sequenced was PBMCs. The TCR comes from a woman aged 18-29 years in good health and CMV-seropositive. The V call is TRBV30, the J call TRBJ2-5; TRBD2 matches 11 bases. The CDR3 bases are TGTGCCTTCTTCCCTGTAATAGCGGGAGGGGTGCCAAGAGAGACCCAGTACTTC. Its translation: CAFFPVIAGGVPRETQYF.